These T cell receptor beta chains were read from a single sample in a study of Graves' ophthalmopathy and Graves' hyperthyroidism. Via MiXCR, TCRdb re-called the multiplex PCR reads, giving one row per CDR3 protein. The profile shows some 750,000 distinct CDR3 sequences, roughly 41% of them singletons. The sample consisted of peripheral blood. The source is an adult man with Graves' ophthalmopathy. The CDR3 runs from the conserved cysteine through the conserved F or W. The D gene is left open where the match is weak. A clone size is listed for some rows: how often the clone was seen (once, few, many), or a class if it is expanded.

size	V	J	D	CDR3	DNA
NA	TRBV10-2	TRBJ1-5	NA	CASSESGGGAESNQPQHF	TGCGCCAGCAGTGAGTCGGGGGGGGGGGCTGAAAGCAATCAGCCCCAGCATTTT
NA	TRBV5-1	TRBJ1-2	TRBD1	CASSLNPGQGNYGYTF	TGCGCCAGCAGCTTGAATCCGGGACAGGGCAACTATGGCTACACCTTC
NA	TRBV7-9	TRBJ2-7	TRBD1	CASSRDRGHYEQYF	TGTGCCAGCAGCAGAGACAGGGGGCACTACGAGCAGTACTTC
NA	TRBV20-1	TRBJ2-5	TRBD1	CSALLDRGRQETQYF	TGCAGTGCTCTCTTGGACAGGGGGCGTCAAGAGACCCAGTACTTC
NA	TRBV29-1	TRBJ1-3	TRBD1	CSVEQGALSGNTIYF	TGCAGCGTTGAACAGGGGGCCCTTTCTGGAAACACCATATATTTT
few	TRBV7-3	TRBJ1-1	NA	CASSSAGGIMNTEAFF	TGTGCCAGCAGCTCTGCCGGGGGAATCATGAACACTGAAGCTTTCTTT
few	TRBV19	TRBJ1-5	NA	CASSMGRRENQPQHF	TGTGCCAGTAGTATGGGCAGGCGGGAAAATCAGCCCCAGCATTTT
few	TRBV19	TRBJ2-7	NA	CASSRGLLGDYEQYF	TGTGCCAGTAGTAGGGGACTCCTTGGGGACTACGAGCAGTACTTC
many	TRBV7-2	TRBJ1-2	NA	CASSLAGHRNYGYTF	TGTGCCAGCAGCTTAGCAGGACATAGAAACTATGGCTACACCTTC
NA	TRBV20-1	TRBJ1-5	NA	CSASFHKSNQPQHF	TGCAGTGCTAGTTTTCACAAGAGCAATCAGCCCCAGCATTTT
many	TRBV10-3	TRBJ2-5	TRBD2	CAISVRKAGGIQETQYF	TGTGCCATCAGTGTCCGTAAGGCGGGGGGGATCCAAGAGACCCAGTACTTC
NA	TRBV2	TRBJ2-6	TRBD2	CASSAQLAFTGANVLTF	TGTGCCAGCAGTGCCCAACTAGCGTTCACCGGGGCCAACGTCCTGACTTTC
NA	TRBV20-1	TRBJ1-5	NA	CSASGVGFNQPQHF	TGCAGTGCTAGTGGGGTGGGATTCAATCAGCCCCAGCATTTT
once	TRBV10-3	TRBJ2-7	NA	CAISESRNSEYEQYF	TGTGCCATCAGTGAGTCGAGAAATAGCGAGTACGAGCAGTACTTC
NA	TRBV24-1	TRBJ1-1	NA	CATSDSVATEAFF	TGTGCCACCAGTGATTCCGTGGCGACTGAAGCTTTCTTT
many	TRBV7-2	TRBJ2-5	TRBD2	CASSLTSGRDQETQYF	TGTGCCAGCAGCTTGACTAGCGGGAGGGACCAGGAGACCCAGTACTTC
NA	TRBV20-1	TRBJ1-1	NA	CSARQGRNTEAFF	TGCAGTGCTAGACAGGGGCGAAACACTGAAGCTTTCTTT
many	TRBV15	TRBJ2-5	NA	CATSKGLTPQETQYF	TGTGCCACCAGCAAGGGTTTAACTCCCCAAGAGACCCAGTACTTC
NA	TRBV19	TRBJ1-4	NA	CASSLGPNRLNEKLFF	TGTGCCAGTAGCCTCGGGCCCAACCGCCTTAATGAAAAACTGTTTTTT
NA	TRBV19	TRBJ2-2	NA	CASSGGQRGFQDTGELFF	TGTGCCAGTAGTGGAGGACAGAGAGGATTTCAGGACACCGGGGAGCTGTTTTTT
NA	TRBV3-1	TRBJ2-7	NA	CASSQDIGHIYEQYF	TGTGCCAGCAGCCAAGATATCGGACACATCTACGAGCAGTACTTC
NA	TRBV25-1	TRBJ1-2	NA	CASSEFETGTNYGYTF	TGTGCCAGCAGTGAATTTGAAACAGGGACCAACTATGGCTACACCTTC
NA	TRBV7-2	TRBJ1-5	TRBD1	CASSQGGAPGAQPQHF	TGCGCCAGCAGCCAGGGGGGGGCGCCGGGGGCCCAGCCCCAGCATTTT
few	TRBV6-5	TRBJ2-7	NA	CASSYSAKGVEQYF	TGTGCCAGCAGTTACTCGGCCAAGGGGGTCGAGCAGTACTTC